Described below is a single T cell receptor (beta chain) sequence and its context. Original handling: Estimates of nucleated cell counts were drawn from the amplification of reference gene primers. Method: immunoSEQ multiplex PCR; TCRdb's copy keeps in-frame clones and lacks some. Clonal size and the V and J genes are those of that table, whereas D and trimming came from the DNA. The sample lists around 99,000 clones; about three quarters were seen once. This sample is drawn from a study of blood T cell repertoires in COVID-19. Study information: The United States, Italy and Spain provided the acute and convalescent COVID-19 samples. Sample material is recorded as cDNA or gDNA derived from T cells, B-cell-depleted T cells, or PBMCs.

The ends were cut back, 6 bases at V and 5 bases at J, with 4 bases in the middle. The CDR3 has 10 residues. This TCR derives from a human donor in a cohort sampled during active or convalescent COVID-19. Sequenced sample: peripheral blood. The chain has TRBV12-3 or TRBV12-4 and TRBJ1-2; no clear D gene. The CDR3 loop is CASRSYGYTF. DNA of the CDR3: TGTGCCAGCAGATCATATGGCTACACCTTC.